The clone carrying this T cell receptor (beta chain) was observed a handful of times. This sample includes further DNA sequences coding for the same CDR3. The V segment lost 0 bases and the J segment 2 bases; nucleotides outside the gene matches: 0. Germline assignment: CDR1 MNHEY and CDR2 SVGAGI. The CDR3 totals 15 residues. This record belongs to a study of shared clonotypes between healthy human individuals. In the naive CD8 group, cells lacked CD45RO and were positively selected for CCR7, so terminally differentiated effector memory CD45RA+ cells were left out. Some clones are missing from TCRdb's copy, which holds only in-frame ones; the method was immunoSEQ multiplex PCR. The sample contains about 1,900,000 clones, about 95% of which appear only once.

Sequencing input: naive CD8+ T cells sorted from blood. The rearrangement links TRBV6-5 to TRBJ2-7; 11 nucleotides match TRBD1. The TCR was taken from a man between 18 and 35 years old in good health. The CDR3 reads CASSYSGQGAYEQYF. CDR3 bases: TGTGCCAGCAGTTACTCGGGACAGGGGGCCTACGAGCAGTACTTC.